This TCR beta chain is from a study of T cell responses to AZD1222 COVID-19 vaccine. Study observations and caveats: At baseline, just a handful of AZD1222 recipients tested seropositive. Donors skewed white British and female; clonal diversity was possibly underestimated. The repertoires were collected only after the peak T cell response.

V lost 6 bases to trimming and J lost 0 bases; unmatched junction nucleotides: 4. The germline CDR1 and CDR2 sequences are ENHRY and SYGVKD. This CDR3 contains 15 residues. A word on this clone: Its antigen remains unidentified.

Data came from immunoSEQ multiplex PCR; TCRdb stores just in-frame clones and leaves some out. Of 200,000 or so clones in the sample, 85% to 95% were seen once. This TCR was sampled from an adult in good health. Sequencing was performed on peripheral blood, taken on day 0 of AZD1222 vaccination. The chain is built from TRBV10-3 and TRBJ2-2; 7 bases map to TRBD1. Here the CDR3 DNA reads TGTGCCATCAGCGGGACAGCAACGAACACCGGGGAGCTGTTTTTT. Translating gives CAISGTATNTGELFF.